The 28 T cell receptor beta chains below come from one sample, sequenced in a study of somatic mutations in cytotoxic T cells in rheumatoid arthritis. Repertoires were generated with immunoSEQ multiplex PCR, while TCRdb's copy carries only in-frame clones and drops some. The sample records 20,000 to 25,000 clones, around 84% being singletons. The sample was CD8+ T cells sorted from blood. These receptors were obtained from a woman between 45 and 60 years old in good health.

This chain connects TRBV6-5 to TRBJ2-1, with D tentatively TRBD1 (6 bases). Looked up from germline, CDR1 is MNHEY and CDR2 is SVGAGI. The CDR3 consists of 14 residues. The V end lost 8 bases, the J end lost 3 bases, and 14 bases lay between the germline ends. The CDR3 here is CASGLSDSYNEQFF. For the CDR3, the DNA is TGTGCCAGCGGCCTCTCGGACAGCTACAATGAGCAGTTCTTC.

The V call is TRBV4-1, the J call TRBJ1-1; weak D call: TRBD1 (6 bases). The CDR3 is 13 amino acids. V lost 1 base and J 4 bases, leaving 7 bases between the germline ends. Germline V CDR1 and CDR2: MGHRA, YSYEKL. CDR3 in DNA: TGCGCCAGCAGCCAAGCCAGGGGCACTGAAGCTTTCTTT. Residues: CASSQARGTEAFF.

This sequence joins TRBV6-5 and TRBJ1-5; possible D gene TRBD1, 5 bases. V lost 6 bases and J 5 bases, leaving 11 bases between the germline ends. CDR3 length: 13 residues. Germline V gene sequence: CDR1 MNHEY, CDR2 SVGAGI. CDR3 residues: CASRPGYDQPQHF. CDR3 coding DNA: TGTGCCAGCAGACCAGGGTACGATCAGCCCCAGCATTTT.

The rearrangement links TRBV18 to TRBJ1-5, with D possibly being TRBD1 (6 bases). This CDR3 is built from 13 residues. The V gene lost 5 bases and the J gene lost 7 bases, with 12 bases spanning the gap. The germline CDR1 and CDR2 sequences are KGHSH and LQKENI. The CDR3 DNA sequence: TGTGCCAGCTCAATCGGGGGCTTACAGCCCCAGCATTTT. Amino acids: CASSIGGLQPQHF. Together with reference TRBV18 and TRBJ1-5, the CDR3 gives the full variable domain: NAGVMQNPRHLVRRRGQEARLRCSPMKGHSHVYWYRQLPEEGLKFMVYLQKENIIDESGMPKERFSAEFPKEGPSILRIQQVVRGDSAAYFCASSIGGLQPQHFGDGTRLSIL.

V gene TRBV7-8 combines with J gene TRBJ1-5; no clear D gene. Germline V gives CDR1 SGHVS, CDR2 FQNEAQ. V dropped 5 bases and J dropped 0 bases, with 14 bases sitting between them. The CDR3 is 16 amino acids. CDR3 loop: CASSPPYRNSNQPQHF. In DNA, the CDR3 is TGTGCCAGCAGCCCACCTTACAGAAATAGCAATCAGCCCCAGCATTTT.

In the case of this clone: Its ends do not fully match the called genes, so a read error is possible. The genes are TRBV7-2 and TRBJ1-1, with unresolved D. The germline V gene encodes CDR1 SGHTA and CDR2 FQGNSA. CDR3 length: 13 amino acids. CDR3 bases: TGCGCCAGCAGCCAAGAAGGTGACACTGAAGCTTTCTTT. It codes for CASSQEGDTEAFF.

This clone occurred once. The rearrangement uses TRBV27 and TRBJ2-7; D is unclear. The CDR3 loop spans 16 amino acids. Germline V gene data show CDR1 as MNHEY and CDR2 as SMNVEV (reference sequence). Trimming cost V 2 bases and J 1 base, with 15 bases left between them. The CDR3, as DNA: TGTGCCAGCAGTTTAGGACCGCCAAGCCAATCCTACGAGCAGTACTTC. This encodes CASSLGPPSQSYEQYF.

This clone was observed once. The chain recombines TRBV15 with TRBJ2-1; D tentatively fits TRBD1 or TRBD2 (5 bases each). This CDR3 spans 16 amino acids. Germline CDR1 and CDR2: LNHNV and YYDKDF (reference sequence). Trimming removed 1 base from V and 2 bases from J, with 12 bases in between. CDR3 DNA sequence: TGTGCCACCAGCAGAGCTATCCAGGGACCCTACAATGAGCAGTTCTTC. It codes for CATSRAIQGPYNEQFF.

The CDR3 here is CASSLVPHDSAVYNEQFF. The CDR3 region has the DNA TGCGCCAGCAGCTTGGTACCTCACGACAGCGCCGTATACAATGAGCAGTTCTTC. This chain joins TRBV5-1 and TRBJ2-1; D is possibly TRBD1 (5 bases). Germline lookup yields CDR1 SGHRS and CDR2 YFSETQ. V was shortened by 0 bases and J by 4 bases, with 20 bases between the two germline ends. The CDR3 loop spans 18 amino acids.

The chain has TRBV11-2 and TRBJ2-1, with 10 bases matching TRBD2. CDR1 and CDR2 (germline): SGHAT, FQNNGV. V was pared by 0 bases and J by 3 bases, with 2 bases of the junction left unmatched. The CDR3 totals 16 residues. The CDR3 region is CASSLDLAGDYNEQFF. In DNA form, the CDR3 reads TGTGCCAGCAGCTTAGATCTAGCGGGGGACTACAATGAGCAGTTCTTC.

The chain joins TRBV4-3 to TRBJ1-2; weak D call: TRBD1 (5 bases). Germline values: CDR1 LGHNA, CDR2 YSLEER. V was shortened by 0 bases and J by 5 bases, with 19 bases between the two germline ends. The CDR3 has 17 amino acids. The CDR3 protein is CASSQDERGHLLYGYTF. The DNA of the CDR3 is TGCGCCAGCAGCCAAGACGAGCGGGGCCACTTATTATATGGCTACACCTTC.

This clone was seen once. This chain connects TRBV5-6 to TRBJ2-4, with TRBD1 matching over 7 bases. Trimming took 4 bases from V and 7 from J; bases not matched to a gene: 11. CDR1 and CDR2 from the germline V gene are SGHDT and YYEEEE. This CDR3 has 15 amino acids. CDR3 region: CASSRYRDSSNIQYF. The CDR3 DNA reads TGTGCCAGCAGCCGTTATAGGGACAGCTCCAACATTCAGTACTTC.

This chain uses TRBV28 with TRBJ1-2; D is uncertain. The germline gives CDR1 MDHEN, CDR2 SYDVKM. Trimming took 2 bases from V and 6 from J, leaving 25 bases between them. This CDR3 has 18 residues. The chain's CDR3 is CASSLRVVYPPGSDGYTF. As DNA, the CDR3 is TGTGCCAGCAGTTTAAGGGTAGTTTACCCCCCGGGGAGTGATGGCTACACCTTC.

V is TRBV28 and J is TRBJ2-3; D possibly corresponds to TRBD2 (5 bases). This CDR3 contains 15 residues. Germline assignment: CDR1 MDHEN and CDR2 SYDVKM. Trimming pared 7 bases from V and 0 bases from J, leaving 14 bases between. DNA of the CDR3: TGTGCCAGCAACCTACTAGGCACTAGCACAGATACGCAGTATTTT. This gives the protein CASNLLGTSTDTQYF.

This clone was observed a few times. The chain combines TRBV5-1 with TRBJ2-1, with 11 bases aligning to TRBD1. V lost 2 bases to trimming and J lost 8 bases; unmatched junction nucleotides: 6. This CDR3 has 15 residues. Per the germline V gene, CDR1 is SGHRS and CDR2 is YFSETQ. The CDR3 sequence is CASSFRDRGVDEQFF. The CDR3 coding sequence is TGCGCCAGCAGCTTCCGGGACAGGGGGGTCGATGAGCAGTTCTTC.

The V and J genes are TRBV4-1 and TRBJ2-7, with TRBD1 identical over 12 bases. V was pared by 0 bases and J by 8 bases, with 8 bases of the junction left unmatched. Germline V gene lookup returns CDR1 MGHRA and CDR2 YSYEKL. The CDR3 is 16 residues long. The CDR3 loop reads CASSQEGTGGPNQQYF. CDR3 nucleotide sequence: TGCGCCAGCAGCCAAGAAGGGACAGGGGGCCCTAACCAGCAGTACTTC.

This rearrangement joins TRBV7-6 to TRBJ2-1; TRBD2 matches at 8 bases. Trimming took 10 bases from V and 7 from J; bases not matched to a gene: 15. The germline V gene encodes CDR1 SGHVS and CDR2 FNYEAQ. The CDR3 totals 15 residues. In DNA form, the CDR3 reads TGTGCCACCACAATTACCCCCGGGGGGGCAAATGAGCAGTTCTTC. Translated: CATTITPGGANEQFF.

This clone was seen a few times. The rearrangement joins TRBV6-4 to TRBJ2-5; 15 bases map to TRBD2. CDR1 is MRHNA, CDR2 SNTAGT, per germline. Trimming removed 0 bases from V and 4 bases from J; junction bases left unmatched: 0. The CDR3 consists of 16 residues. The CDR3 protein is CASSDSGLAGGETQYF. CDR3 coding DNA: TGTGCCAGCAGTGACTCGGGACTAGCGGGGGGAGAGACCCAGTACTTC.

This clone was seen only once. The chain recombines TRBV7-6 with TRBJ1-1; 8 bases agree with TRBD1. The junction had 6 bases not matched to a gene; V was cut back by 4 bases and J by 8 bases. The germline V gene has CDR1 SGHVS and CDR2 FNYEAQ. This CDR3 comprises 13 residues. CDR3 nucleotides: TGTGCCAGCAGCTGGACAGGGAAAGGGGAAGCTTTCTTT. This translates into CASSWTGKGEAFF.

The chain carries TRBV9 and TRBJ2-5, with 10 nucleotides matching TRBD1. CDR3 length equals 15 residues. The trim removed 3 bases at V and 1 base at J, leaving 3 bases unmatched. Germline CDR1 and CDR2: SGDLS and YYNGEE. The CDR3 DNA is TGTGCCAGCAGCGAGGGACAGGGGTTCCAAGAGACCCAGTACTTC. Amino acid sequence: CASSEGQGFQETQYF. Looking up the rest from reference TRBV9 and TRBJ2-5 gives the full variable domain: DSGVTQTPKHLITATGQRVTLRCSPRSGDLSVYWYQQSLDQGLQFLIQYYNGEERAKGNILERFSAQQFPDLHSELNLSSLELGDSALYFCASSEGQGFQETQYFGPGTRLLVL.

The rearrangement uses TRBV19 and TRBJ1-1; D unclear. There are 17 residues in the CDR3. Germline loops: CDR1 LNHDA, CDR2 SQIVND (reference sequence). Trimming took off 3 bases at V and 4 bases at J, with 21 bases between the two ends. CDR3 in amino acids: CASSISLQPLVSTEAFF. The CDR3 DNA reads as TGTGCCAGTAGTATTTCGCTGCAACCTCTCGTGAGCACTGAAGCTTTCTTT.

The chain employs TRBV11-2 and TRBJ1-3; 8 bases line up with TRBD1. CDR1 and CDR2 (germline): SGHAT, FQNNGV. The V segment lost 2 bases and the J segment 8 bases; nucleotides outside the gene matches: 8. The CDR3 runs 15 residues. Here the CDR3 reads CASSLSGRGPDTIYF. CDR3 sequence (DNA): TGTGCCAGCAGCTTAAGTGGCAGGGGGCCGGACACCATATATTTT.

The V gene is TRBV14, the J gene TRBJ1-6, with a possible D match to TRBD1 (5 bases). The germline V and J ends were trimmed by 3 bases and 7 bases, with 10 bases remaining between them. The CDR3 runs to 14 residues. Germline V gene sequence: CDR1 SGHDN, CDR2 FVKESK. The CDR3 nucleotides are TGTGCCAGCAGCCAGACAGACTACAATTCACCCCTCCACTTT. Amino acids: CASSQTDYNSPLHF. Full variable domain (remainder filled in from reference TRBV14 and TRBJ1-6): EAGVTQFPSHSVIEKGQTVTLRCDPISGHDNLYWYRRVMGKEIKFLLHFVKESKQDESGMPNNRFLAERTGGTYSTLKVQPAELEDSGVYFCASSQTDYNSPLHFGNGTRLTVT.

This chain uses TRBV5-6 with TRBJ2-1; D tentatively reads TRBD1 or TRBD2 (5 bases each). The CDR3 spans 14 residues. Trimming removed 2 bases from V and 3 bases from J, with 9 bases in between. Germline-derived CDR1 and CDR2 are SGHDT and YYEEEE. CDR3 DNA sequence: TGTGCCAGCAGCTTTGGGGGTAACTACAATGAGCAGTTCTTC. It yields the protein CASSFGGNYNEQFF.

The chain carries TRBV7-9 and TRBJ1-1; D gene ambiguous. The CDR3 has 12 amino acids. V lost 3 bases to trimming and J lost 7 bases, with 9 bases between them. Per germline, CDR1 SEHNR and CDR2 FQNEAQ (reference sequence). The CDR3 loop reads CASSFYSGEAFF. In nucleotides, the CDR3 is TGTGCCAGCAGCTTCTACAGTGGTGAAGCTTTCTTT.

The rearrangement joins TRBV19 to TRBJ1-1; D call uncertain. This CDR3 region has 16 residues. Trimming took off 5 bases at V and 0 bases at J, with 16 bases between the two ends. Germline V gives CDR1 LNHDA, CDR2 SQIVND (reference sequence). Here the CDR3 reads CASSSRRNVMNTEAFF. CDR3 nucleotide sequence: TGTGCCAGTAGTTCCCGCAGGAATGTTATGAACACTGAAGCTTTCTTT.

V and J are TRBV7-6 and TRBJ2-7; 9 bases are shared with TRBD2. From germline, CDR1 is SGHVS and CDR2 FNYEAQ. Trimming removed 1 base from V and 2 bases from J; junction bases left unmatched: 0. The CDR3 consists of 14 residues. DNA of the CDR3: TGTGCCAGCAGCTTAGGACTAGCGGCCTACGAGCAGTACTTC. This translates into CASSLGLAAYEQYF.

This clone has a handful of counts. This chain connects TRBV4-1 to TRBJ1-2; D is unclear. Trimming pared 4 bases from V and 2 bases from J, leaving 8 bases between. The CDR3 length is 13 residues. Germline V gives CDR1 MGHRA, CDR2 YSYEKL. CDR3 coding DNA: TGCGCCAGCAGCCTCAACCAGAACTATGGCTACACCTTC. Amino acids: CASSLNQNYGYTF.